Following are 22 T cell receptor beta chains from one sample sequenced in a study of cytomegalovirus exposure and HLA in healthy donors (dated by TCRdb to between 2016 and 2019). Receptor amplification or capture employed the immunoSEQ multiplex PCR assay. For the multiplex PCR, a mixture combining 60 forward primers for TCR Vbeta segments and 13 reverse primers for TCR Jbeta segments was used. The immuneACCESS repertoire file appears here via TCRdb, limited to in-frame rearrangements. These files lack a portion of the clones; in checked studies, under half of the deficit traces to unresolved V genes, and the cause of the others is not known. The sample table shows roughly 170,000 clones, and more than 70% are seen once. The biggest ten clones account for approximately 1.5% of the sample. Sequenced input: PBMCs. The receptors come from a girl aged 5-17 years in good health and CMV-seronegative.

V gene TRBV2 combines with J gene TRBJ2-3; 9 positions match TRBD2. This CDR3 spans 15 amino acids. Losses at the gene ends were 6 bases for V and 10 bases for J; bases not matched to a gene: 14. Per germline, CDR1 SNHLY and CDR2 FYNNEI. The chain's CDR3 is CASRSEAGGNSAQYF. CDR3 nucleotide sequence: TGTGCCAGCAGAAGTGAAGCGGGGGGAAACAGTGCGCAGTATTTT.

This chain joins TRBV7-3 and TRBJ1-6; a possible D gene is TRBD1 (6 bases). Trimming removed 2 bases at V and 10 bases at J, with 15 bases between. The CDR3 is made up of 15 amino acids. CDR1 is SGHTA, CDR2 FQGTGA, per germline. The CDR3 DNA is TGTGCCAGCAGCTTAGATCGGACAGTTAGCTCACCCCTCCACTTT. It specifies CASSLDRTVSSPLHF. Drawing the rest from reference TRBV7-3 and TRBJ1-6, the complete variable domain is GAGVSQTPSNKVTEKGKYVELRCDPISGHTALYWYRQSLGQGPEFLIYFQGTGAADDSGLPNDRFFAVRPEGSVSTLKIQRTERGDSAVYLCASSLDRTVSSPLHFGNGTRLTVT.

The rearrangement uses TRBV7-6 and TRBJ2-5, with 10 bases identical to TRBD2. Germline loops: CDR1 SGHVS, CDR2 FNYEAQ. Losses at the gene ends were 6 bases for V and 1 base for J; bases not matched to a gene: 8. The CDR3 extends over 16 amino acids. The CDR3 region is CASSYGLAETQETQYF. CDR3 sequence (DNA): TGTGCCAGCAGTTATGGACTAGCGGAAACCCAAGAGACCCAGTACTTC.

CDR3 in amino acids: CATSSGTSVDTQYF. For the CDR3, the DNA is TGTGCCACCAGCAGCGGGACTAGCGTAGATACGCAGTATTTT. This sequence joins TRBV15 and TRBJ2-3, with TRBD2 matching 10 bases. The length of the CDR3 is 14 residues. Germline CDR1 reads LNHNV; CDR2 reads YYDKDF (reference sequence). V dropped 3 bases and J dropped 5; count of bases not matched to a gene: 2. The whole variable domain, filled in from reference TRBV15 and TRBJ2-3, reads DAMVIQNPRYQVTQFGKPVTLSCSQTLNHNVMYWYQQKSSQAPKLLFHYYDKDFNNEADTPDNFQSRRPNTSFCFLDIRSPGLGDTAMYLCATSSGTSVDTQYFGPGTRLTVL.

Regarding this clone: At one boundary the junction diverges from the germline segment, which might be a read error. The chain recombines TRBV19 with TRBJ1-2; no clear D. Germline values: CDR1 LNHDA, CDR2 SQIVND (reference sequence). There are 11 residues in the CDR3. CDR3 sequence: CASIYSGVSAF. The CDR3 DNA follows: TGTGCCAGTATTTACAGCGGGGTGTCCGCCTTC.

This clone occurred once. The V gene is TRBV6-5, the J gene TRBJ2-6; maybe TRBD1 (5 bases). CDR1 is MNHEY, CDR2 SVGAGI, per germline. Trimming cost V 0 bases and J 3 bases, with 6 bases left between them. CDR3 length: 15 residues. For the CDR3, the DNA is TGTGCCAGCAGTTACTCAGGGGTTGGGGCCAACGTCCTGACTTTC. The encoded protein is CASSYSGVGANVLTF.

The chain joins TRBV29-1 to TRBJ2-7, with TRBD1 identical over 8 bases. Per the germline V gene, CDR1 is SQVTM and CDR2 is ANQGSEA. The CDR3 covers 12 residues. The CDR3 spells CSTKDRENEQYF. As DNA, the CDR3 is TGCAGTACCAAGGACAGGGAAAACGAGCAGTACTTC.

The V gene is TRBV19, the J gene TRBJ1-2, with TRBD1 as a possible D gene (6 bases). CDR3 size: 14 residues. The V gene lost 6 bases and the J gene lost 7 bases, with 18 bases spanning the gap. Per the germline V gene, CDR1 is LNHDA and CDR2 is SQIVND (reference sequence). CDR3: CASSHADSWRGYTF. The CDR3 DNA is TGTGCCAGTAGCCACGCGGACAGTTGGCGTGGCTACACCTTC. Full variable domain (outside the CDR3, taken from reference TRBV19 and TRBJ1-2): DGGITQSPKYLFRKEGQNVTLSCEQNLNHDAMYWYRQDPGQGLRLIYYSQIVNDFQKGDIAEGYSVSREKKESFPLTVTSAQKNPTAFYLCASSHADSWRGYTFGSGTRLTVV.

J is TRBJ1-1 and V is TRBV5-6; weak D call: TRBD1 (6 bases). V was trimmed by 0 bases and J by 6 bases, leaving 15 bases between them. The CDR3 spans 15 residues. CDR1 is SGHDT and CDR2 is YYEEEE in the germline V gene. The CDR3 protein is CASSLGPGVFPEAFF. CDR3 bases: TGTGCCAGCAGCTTGGGGCCAGGGGTTTTTCCTGAAGCTTTCTTT.

The chain joins TRBV7-9 to TRBJ1-3; D unclear. V dropped 11 bases and J dropped 5 bases, with 10 bases sitting between them. Germline CDR1 is SEHNR and CDR2 is FQNEAQ (reference sequence). The length of the CDR3 is 11 residues. The DNA of the CDR3 is TGTGCCCCTTGGTGGCGAAACACCATATATTTT. It is translated as CAPWWRNTIYF.

This clone occurred a few times. This chain uses TRBV5-1 with TRBJ1-6, with D perhaps TRBD1 (6 bases). Germline V lookup: CDR1 SGHRS, CDR2 YFSETQ. V dropped 0 bases and J dropped 8 bases, with 18 bases sitting between them. The CDR3 runs 17 residues. The CDR3 sequence is CASSLGGLQGLYSPLHF. CDR3 DNA: TGCGCCAGCAGCTTGGGGGGTTTACAGGGATTGTATTCACCCCTCCACTTT.

The table lists this clone with a few counts. The chain joins TRBV27 to TRBJ2-2; D unresolved. Trimming removed 6 bases at V and 2 bases at J, with 7 bases between. Per germline, CDR1 MNHEY and CDR2 SMNVEV (reference sequence). The CDR3 runs 13 residues. CDR3 DNA sequence: TGTGCCAGCAGAGCGTACAACACCGGGGAGCTGTTTTTT. It encodes CASRAYNTGELFF.

This clone was counted between two and nine times. The chain employs TRBV5-6 and TRBJ1-6, with D possibly being TRBD1 (5 bases). In germline, CDR1 is SGHDT, CDR2 YYEEEE. The V end lost 6 bases, the J end lost 7 bases, and 14 bases lay between the germline ends. The CDR3 extends over 14 amino acids. The CDR3 DNA reads TGTGCCAGCAAAACATGGGGCGAGAATTCACCCCTCCACTTT. This codes for CASKTWGENSPLHF. The full variable domain, in which reference TRBV5-6 and TRBJ1-6 provide the parts outside the CDR3, is DAGVTQSPTHLIKTRGQQVTLRCSPKSGHDTVSWYQQALGQGPQFIFQYYEEEERQRGNFPDRFSGHQFPNYSSELNVNALLLGDSALYLCASKTWGENSPLHFGNGTRLTVT.

The V gene is TRBV6-5, the J gene TRBJ2-5; 7 bases are shared with TRBD1. The CDR3 runs to 15 residues. In germline, CDR1 is MNHEY, CDR2 SVGAGI. J was trimmed by 3 bases and V by 0 bases; bases with no gene match: 4. This CDR3 reads CASSYSYQGEETQYF. The CDR3 DNA reads TGTGCCAGCAGTTACTCCTACCAGGGGGAAGAGACCCAGTACTTC.

The V gene is TRBV2, the J gene TRBJ2-7; a weak D match, TRBD2 (5 bases). This CDR3 comprises 12 residues. Trimming cost V 8 bases and J 2 bases, with 10 bases left between them. Germline V gene data show CDR1 as SNHLY and CDR2 as FYNNEI. The CDR3 spells CASATGTYEQYF. CDR3 nucleotide sequence: TGTGCCAGCGCTACCGGGACCTACGAGCAGTACTTC.

The chain couples TRBV18 to TRBJ1-6, with TRBD1 matching over 7 bases. The V gene end was trimmed by 4 bases and the J gene end by 6 bases; junction bases not matched to a gene: 6. CDR1 KGHSH and CDR2 LQKENI come from the germline V gene. The CDR3 runs 15 residues. The CDR3 spells CASSRETGSNSPLHF. CDR3 bases: TGTGCCAGCTCACGAGAGACAGGGAGTAATTCACCCCTCCACTTT.

The chain carries TRBV2 and TRBJ1-5; D perhaps matches TRBD1 (6 bases). V was trimmed by 4 bases and J by 6 bases, leaving 19 bases between them. This CDR3 contains 16 residues. The germline V gene has CDR1 SNHLY and CDR2 FYNNEI. The CDR3: CASSGSGAILGQPQHF. DNA of the CDR3: TGTGCCAGCAGTGGGTCAGGGGCCATCTTGGGTCAGCCCCAGCATTTT.

This clone was seen just once. This chain connects TRBV5-1 to TRBJ1-4; 10 nucleotides agree with TRBD1. V lost 0 bases to trimming and J lost 6 bases; unmatched junction nucleotides: 2. There are 15 residues in the CDR3. CDR1 and CDR2 (germline): SGHRS, YFSETQ. The CDR3 bases are TGCGCCAGCAGCTTGGGTGGGACAGGGGATGAAAAACTGTTTTTT. It is translated as CASSLGGTGDEKLFF.

The rearrangement links TRBV9 to TRBJ2-7; perhaps TRBD1 as D (6 bases). V gave up 0 bases and J gave up 2 bases, with 18 bases separating them. The CDR3 has 17 amino acids. The V gene's germline CDR1 is SGDLS and CDR2 YYNGEE. The CDR3 loop is CASSVGVRGRGAYEQYF. Here the CDR3 DNA reads TGTGCCAGCAGCGTAGGGGTGAGGGGCAGGGGAGCCTACGAGCAGTACTTC.

J is TRBJ1-2 and V is TRBV5-6, with 10 bases aligning to TRBD1. Germline CDR1 SGHDT, CDR2 YYEEEE. The V gene end was trimmed by 2 bases and the J gene end by 8 bases; junction bases not matched to a gene: 3. The CDR3 is made up of 13 amino acids. The CDR3 bases are TGTGCCAGCAGCTTAGGGACAGGGGACGGCTACACCTTC. Its protein is CASSLGTGDGYTF.

The rearrangement uses TRBV6-1 and TRBJ1-5, with a tentative D call TRBD1 (5 bases). The CDR3 loop spans 15 amino acids. V lost 6 bases, J lost 3 bases, and 15 bases lay in between. Germline CDR1 reads MNHNS; CDR2 reads SASEGT. CDR3 region: CASRQLTGANQPQHF. CDR3 nucleotides: TGTGCCAGCAGACAACTCACAGGTGCCAATCAGCCCCAGCATTTT.

The rearrangement joins TRBV27 to TRBJ2-7; 7 bases align to TRBD1. The V gene's germline CDR1 is MNHEY and CDR2 SMNVEV (reference sequence). V lost 5 bases and J lost 3; bases outside the gene matches: 7. This CDR3 has 14 residues. The CDR3 here is CASSPQTGFYEQYF. In DNA form, the CDR3 reads TGTGCCAGCAGTCCCCAGACAGGGTTCTACGAGCAGTACTTC.